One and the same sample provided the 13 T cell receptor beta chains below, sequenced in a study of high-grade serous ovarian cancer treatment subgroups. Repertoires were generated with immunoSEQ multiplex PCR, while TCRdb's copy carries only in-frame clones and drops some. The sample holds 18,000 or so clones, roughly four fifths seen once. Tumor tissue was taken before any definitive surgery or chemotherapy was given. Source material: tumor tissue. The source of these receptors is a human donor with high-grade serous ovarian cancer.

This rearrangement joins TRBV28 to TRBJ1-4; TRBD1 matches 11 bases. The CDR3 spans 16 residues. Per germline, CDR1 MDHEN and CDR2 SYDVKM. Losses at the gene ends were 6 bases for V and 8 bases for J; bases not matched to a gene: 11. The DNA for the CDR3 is TGTGCCAGCAGGTCAGGAGGACAGGGGGCAGGCGAAAAACTGTTTTTT. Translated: CASRSGGQGAGEKLFF. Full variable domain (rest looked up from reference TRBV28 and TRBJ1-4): DVKVTQSSRYLVKRTGEKVFLECVQDMDHENMFWYRQDPGLGLRLIYFSYDVKMKEKGDIPEGYSVSREKKERFSLILESASTNQTSMYLCASRSGGQGAGEKLFFGSGTQLSVL.

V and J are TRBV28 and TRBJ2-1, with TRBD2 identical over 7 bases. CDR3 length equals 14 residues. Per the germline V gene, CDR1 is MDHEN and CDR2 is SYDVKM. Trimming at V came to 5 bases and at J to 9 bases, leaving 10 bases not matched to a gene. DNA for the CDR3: TGTGCCAGCAGTCCAGCGGGATTCGATGGTGAGCAGTTCTTC. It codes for CASSPAGFDGEQFF.

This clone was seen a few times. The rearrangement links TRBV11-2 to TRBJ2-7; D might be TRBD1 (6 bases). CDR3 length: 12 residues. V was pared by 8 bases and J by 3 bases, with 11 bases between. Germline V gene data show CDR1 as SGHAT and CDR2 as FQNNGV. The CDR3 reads CASWDTDYEQYF. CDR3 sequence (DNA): TGTGCCAGCTGGGACACAGACTACGAGCAGTACTTC.

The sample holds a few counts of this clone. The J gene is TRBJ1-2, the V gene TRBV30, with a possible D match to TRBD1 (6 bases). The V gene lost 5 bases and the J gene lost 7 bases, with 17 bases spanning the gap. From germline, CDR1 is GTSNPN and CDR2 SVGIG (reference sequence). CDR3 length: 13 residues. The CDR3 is CAWAIWGGPGYTF. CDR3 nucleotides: TGTGCCTGGGCAATCTGGGGGGGCCCTGGCTACACCTTC.

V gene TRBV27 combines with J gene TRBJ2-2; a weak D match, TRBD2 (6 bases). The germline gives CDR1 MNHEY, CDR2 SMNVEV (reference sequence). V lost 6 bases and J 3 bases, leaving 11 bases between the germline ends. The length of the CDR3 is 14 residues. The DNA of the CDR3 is TGTGCCAGCAGAGGAGGGAGTGACACCGGGGAGCTGTTTTTT. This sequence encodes CASRGGSDTGELFF.

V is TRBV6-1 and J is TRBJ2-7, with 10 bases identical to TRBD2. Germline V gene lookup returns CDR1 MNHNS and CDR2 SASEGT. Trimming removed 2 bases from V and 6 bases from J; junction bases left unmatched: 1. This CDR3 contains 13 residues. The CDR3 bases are TGTGCCAGCAGTGAACAGCGGGAGGGCGAGCAGTACTTC. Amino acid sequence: CASSEQREGEQYF.

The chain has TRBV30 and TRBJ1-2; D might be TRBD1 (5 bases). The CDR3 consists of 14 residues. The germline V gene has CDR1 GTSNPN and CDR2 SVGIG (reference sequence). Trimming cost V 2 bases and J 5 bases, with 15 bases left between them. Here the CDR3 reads CAWSLTTGTYGYTF. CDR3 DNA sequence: TGTGCCTGGAGTCTTACAACCGGGACGTATGGCTACACCTTC.

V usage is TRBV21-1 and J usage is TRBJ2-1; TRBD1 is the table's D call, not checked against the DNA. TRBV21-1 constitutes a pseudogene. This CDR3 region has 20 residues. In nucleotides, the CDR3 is TGTGCCAGCAGCCCCGAACGGGACAGGATCCTGGGGGGGGGAAAAGATGAGCAGTTCTTC. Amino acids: CASSPERDRILGGGKDEQFF.

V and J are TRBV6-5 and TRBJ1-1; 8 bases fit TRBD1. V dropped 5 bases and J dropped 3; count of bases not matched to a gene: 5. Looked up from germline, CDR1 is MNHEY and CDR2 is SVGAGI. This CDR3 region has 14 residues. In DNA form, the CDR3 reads TGTGCCAGCAGTCACGGACAGGGCGACACTGAAGCTTTCTTT. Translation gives CASSHGQGDTEAFF.

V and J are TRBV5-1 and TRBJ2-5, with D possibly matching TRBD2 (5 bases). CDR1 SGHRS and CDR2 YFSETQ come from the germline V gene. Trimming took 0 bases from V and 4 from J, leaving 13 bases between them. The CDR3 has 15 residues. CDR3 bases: TGCGCCAGCAGCTTGGGGCTGGGGAGCGCAGAGACCCAGTACTTC. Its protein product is CASSLGLGSAETQYF. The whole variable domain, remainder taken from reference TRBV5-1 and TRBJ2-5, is KAGVTQTPRYLIKTRGQQVTLSCSPISGHRSVSWYQQTPGQGLQFLFEYFSETQRNKGNFPGRFSGRQFSNSRSEMNVSTLELGDSALYLCASSLGLGSAETQYFGPGTRLLVL.

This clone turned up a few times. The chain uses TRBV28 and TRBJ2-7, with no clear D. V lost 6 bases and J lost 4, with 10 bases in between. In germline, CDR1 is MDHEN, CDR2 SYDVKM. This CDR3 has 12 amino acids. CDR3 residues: CASRGSSYEQYF. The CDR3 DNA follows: TGTGCCAGCAGAGGTAGTAGTTACGAGCAGTACTTC.

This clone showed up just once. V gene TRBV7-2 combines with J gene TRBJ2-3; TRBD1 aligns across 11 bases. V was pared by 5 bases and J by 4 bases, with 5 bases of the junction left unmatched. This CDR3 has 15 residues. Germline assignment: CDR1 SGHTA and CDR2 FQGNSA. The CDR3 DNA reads TGTGCCAGCAGCGTCGGGGGACAGGGGGCAGATACGCAGTATTTT. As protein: CASSVGGQGADTQYF.

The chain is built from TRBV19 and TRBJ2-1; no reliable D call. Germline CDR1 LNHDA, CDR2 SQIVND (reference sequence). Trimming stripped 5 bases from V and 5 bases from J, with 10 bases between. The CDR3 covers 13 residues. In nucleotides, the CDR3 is TGTGCCAGTAGTCCCGCTACCCACAATGAGCAGTTCTTC. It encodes CASSPATHNEQFF. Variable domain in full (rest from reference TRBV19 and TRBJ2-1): DGGITQSPKYLFRKEGQNVTLSCEQNLNHDAMYWYRQDPGQGLRLIYYSQIVNDFQKGDIAEGYSVSREKKESFPLTVTSAQKNPTAFYLCASSPATHNEQFFGPGTRLTVL.